The present TCR beta chain was sequenced within a study of T cell responses to AZD1222 COVID-19 vaccine. Profiling relied on immunoSEQ multiplex PCR, and the TCRdb table lists in-frame clones only, not all of them. The sample comprises under 200,000 clones, over 80% of which are singletons, and 1.5% to 2% rests with the top ten. With regard to this clone: The antigen is not known.

Whole-study findings and limits: Spike-specific TCR breadth and depth rose after two AZD1222 doses. The donors showed a predominance of white British ancestry and of females, with possible underestimation of clonal diversity. Sampling that yielded the repertoires occurred only after the peak T cell response.

Germline V gives CDR1 MNHEY, CDR2 SVGAGI. The length of the CDR3 is 16 residues. V gave up 1 base and J gave up 8 bases, with 17 bases separating them. The specimen comprised peripheral blood, sampled on day 0 of AZD1222 vaccination. V and J are TRBV6-5 and TRBJ2-2, with D perhaps TRBD2 (5 bases). The TCR originated in an adult in good health. In nucleotides, the CDR3 is TGTGCCAGCAGTTACTGGAGGTCTTTAGAGGAGGGGGAGCTGTTTTTT. This encodes CASSYWRSLEEGELFF.